The clone carrying this T cell receptor (beta chain) was counted only a few times. Its antigen is not identified. TCRdb re-analysed the 5' RACE reads in MiXCR, keeping a single row per CDR3 protein. Of approximately 100,000 distinct CDR3 sequences in the sample, over 8.5% were seen once. The data belong to a study of T-cell memory formation after mild COVID-19. Study details: TCR clusters were mostly donor specific. Study-level points and caveats: The second-wave clones peaking on day 37 were not confirmed as SARS-CoV-2-specific. Detection of some responders pre-infection suggested pre-existing cross-reactive memory T cells participated. Of the contracting clones, CD4+ ones lay mainly in CM and EM, and CD8+ ones in EMRA.

The CDR3 is 16 residues long. Germline CDR1 reads SEHNR; CDR2 reads FQNEAQ (reference sequence). V shed 5 bases, J shed 13 bases, and the junction held 17 bases outside the gene matches. The chain links TRBV7-9 to TRBJ2-1, with 10 bases fitting TRBD2. Sequencing was done on a sample of PBMCs or a T cell subset sorted from them (not recorded which). This clonotype was sampled from a young man who had mild COVID-19 (a few samples of this study predate the infection). Cell type and time point are not known. CDR3 sequence: CASSPVQGLAISVQFF. DNA for the CDR3: TGTGCCAGCAGCCCCGTTCAGGGACTAGCGATATCGGTACAGTTCTTC.